These 7 T cell receptor beta chains were sequenced from one sample in a study of blood T cells in healthy people across ages. The second PCR ran roughly 7 to 12 cycles with a sample-barcoded 5' primer and J-beta primers. From the 5' RACE reads, TCRdb called clonotypes with MiXCR, one entry per CDR3 protein. The repertoire holds about 780,000 distinct CDR3 sequences, approximately 24% seen once, with about 2.9% in the top ten. This sample was shared with a second study, whose subject was T cells of mothers and their children.

Material for sequencing was blood. These receptors were collected from a boy aged 5-17 years in good health.

The V gene is TRBV20-1, the J gene TRBJ2-1; 10 bases match TRBD1. The J call may be in error: the DNA end matches TRBJ2-5 better. The CDR3 loop spans 15 amino acids. The germline CDR1 and CDR2 sequences are DFQATT and SNEGSKA (reference sequence). The CDR3 DNA reads as TGCAGTGCTAGAGAGGGACAGGGGCCAGGGGAGACCCAGTACTTC. It yields the protein CSAREGQGPGETQYF.

This clonotype has just a few counts. This chain joins TRBV7-9 and TRBJ2-5; D remains ambiguous. V shed 5 bases and J shed 7 bases, with 5 bases lying between them. The CDR3 length is 10 residues. Germline CDR1 and CDR2: SEHNR and FQNEAQ (reference sequence). The CDR3 here is CASSPGTQYF. The CDR3 DNA reads as TGTGCCAGCAGCCCGGGGACCCAGTACTTC.

The chain uses TRBV4-1 and TRBJ2-5; TRBD2 matches 13 bases. The V gene end was trimmed by 10 bases and the J gene end by 2 bases; junction bases not matched to a gene: 19. The CDR3 is 19 amino acids. CDR1 and CDR2 from the germline V gene are MGHRA and YSYEKL. The CDR3 coding sequence is TGCGCCACCACCCTAACCCCCGGGACTAGCGGGGTGAGTCAAGAGACCCAGTACTTC. It codes for CATTLTPGTSGVSQETQYF.

In its sample, this clonotype was seen a few times. The V call is TRBV10-3, the J call TRBJ2-7; TRBD1 or TRBD2 may be the D gene (5 bases each). From germline, CDR1 is ENHRY and CDR2 SYGVKD. There are 14 residues in the CDR3. V was trimmed by 0 bases and J by 3 bases, leaving 9 bases between them. The CDR3, as DNA: TGTGCCATCAGTGAGTCGAGGGGTGGCTACGAGCAGTACTTC. This gives the protein CAISESRGGYEQYF.

This clonotype turned up a few times. This sequence joins TRBV19 and TRBJ1-1; 10 bases are shared with TRBD1. The germline gives CDR1 LNHDA, CDR2 SQIVND (reference sequence). V was pared by 8 bases and J by 10 bases, with 7 bases of the junction left unmatched. The CDR3 loop spans 12 amino acids. Here the CDR3 DNA reads TGTGCCAGTCGAGACAGGGGGCTAAGAGCTTTCTTT. As protein: CASRDRGLRAFF.

This clonotype came up a few times. The chain recombines TRBV5-1 with TRBJ1-2, with 7 bases identical to TRBD1. CDR1 and CDR2 from the germline V gene are SGHRS and YFSETQ. The CDR3 length is 15 residues. J lost 4 bases, V lost 4 bases, and 10 bases had no gene match. Written as DNA, the CDR3 is TGCGCCAGCAGCCTGGGGACAGTATATAGCTATGGCTACACCTTC. It encodes CASSLGTVYSYGYTF.

The chain couples TRBV7-9 to TRBJ1-2; D is perhaps TRBD1 (5 bases). V was pared by 5 bases and J by 7 bases, with 14 bases between. CDR3 size: 13 residues. CDR1 and CDR2 (germline): SEHNR, FQNEAQ (reference sequence). Written as DNA, the CDR3 is TGTGCCAGCAGCCCGGGACCTCTTGGTGGCTACACCTTC. Translation gives CASSPGPLGGYTF.